This T cell receptor (beta chain) was identified in a study of cytomegalovirus exposure and HLA in healthy donors. Study-wide results and caveats: Sequencing likely generated an artifact that appeared as a cluster of highly shared sequence variants. Presence/absence analysis assumed near-uniform sequencing depth across donors.

Worth noting for this clone: The antigen is undetermined.

Use of 60 Vbeta and 13 Jbeta primers characterized the PCR. Here immunoSEQ multiplex PCR was the method, and the copy in TCRdb shows in-frame clones only, minus some. This sample has 160,000 or so clones, with around 79% found just once. V gave up 1 base and J gave up 1 base; unmatched junction bases: 13. The germline CDR1 and CDR2 sequences are MGHRA and YSYEKL. This CDR3 has 19 residues. This TCR derives from a man aged 35 to 55 in good health and CMV-seropositive. The rearrangement links TRBV4-1 to TRBJ2-1; 7 nucleotides match TRBD2. The sample was PBMCs. The CDR3 loop is CASSQVQRKTSSSYNEQFF. In nucleotides, the CDR3 is TGCGCCAGCAGCCAAGTCCAGAGAAAGACTAGCAGTTCCTACAATGAGCAGTTCTTC.